Listed here are 28 T cell receptor beta chains from one sample, sequenced in a study of cytomegalovirus exposure and HLA in healthy donors. PCR primers comprised 60 Vbeta and 13 Jbeta primers. Some clones are missing from TCRdb's copy, which holds only in-frame ones; the method was immunoSEQ multiplex PCR. The sample has approximately 150,000 clones, about 74% seen once; the top ten hold approximately 0.86%. Sequences were obtained from PBMCs. The source is an older woman in good health and CMV-seronegative.

CDR3 amino acids: CASRRVAGGQETQYF. DNA for the CDR3: TGTGCCAGTAGGCGGGTAGCGGGGGGTCAAGAGACCCAGTACTTC. The V call is TRBV19, the J call TRBJ2-5; the match to TRBD2 covers 10 bases. The V segment lost 6 bases and the J segment 2 bases; nucleotides outside the gene matches: 6. Germline assignment: CDR1 LNHDA and CDR2 SQIVND (reference sequence). The CDR3 is made up of 15 amino acids. Looking up the rest from reference TRBV19 and TRBJ2-5 gives the full variable domain: DGGITQSPKYLFRKEGQNVTLSCEQNLNHDAMYWYRQDPGQGLRLIYYSQIVNDFQKGDIAEGYSVSREKKESFPLTVTSAQKNPTAFYLCASRRVAGGQETQYFGPGTRLLVL.

V and J are TRBV7-6 and TRBJ2-6, with unresolved D. The CDR3 spans 15 residues. The germline V gene has CDR1 SGHVS and CDR2 FNYEAQ. V lost 4 bases and J 0 bases, leaving 7 bases between the germline ends. In DNA form, the CDR3 reads TGTGCCAGCAGCTACGACACCTCTGGGGCCAACGTCCTGACTTTC. Residues: CASSYDTSGANVLTF.

The V gene is TRBV19, the J gene TRBJ1-5, with unresolved D. The germline V and J ends were trimmed by 10 bases and 0 bases, with 13 bases remaining between them. The CDR3 is 14 amino acids. Germline lookup yields CDR1 LNHDA and CDR2 SQIVND (reference sequence). Here the CDR3 reads CATEKLNSNQPQHF. The CDR3 DNA follows: TGTGCCACCGAGAAGTTGAATAGCAATCAGCCCCAGCATTTT.

The chain carries TRBV7-8 and TRBJ2-6, with a weak D call TRBD1 (5 bases). CDR1 SGHVS and CDR2 FQNEAQ come from the germline V gene. This CDR3 spans 17 amino acids. The V and J ends lost 3 bases and 0 bases respectively, with 12 bases between them. The CDR3 nucleotides read TGTGCCAGCAGCTTCGACAGCCCATCCTCTGGGGCCAACGTCCTGACTTTC. Encoded protein: CASSFDSPSSGANVLTF.

The V call is TRBV4-2, the J call TRBJ1-1; D not resolved. The germline V and J ends were trimmed by 3 bases and 2 bases, with 7 bases remaining between them. CDR3 length: 13 residues. Germline V gene data show CDR1 as LGHNA and CDR2 as YNFKEQ. This CDR3 is CASSHAHNTEAFF. The CDR3 DNA is TGTGCCAGCAGCCACGCACACAACACTGAAGCTTTCTTT.

This clone was detected only a few times. The CDR3 bases are TGTGCCACCAGCAGGGGGCCTGGGGCCAACGTCCTGACTTTC. This translates into CATSRGPGANVLTF. V is TRBV15 and J is TRBJ2-6; D might be TRBD1 (5 bases). Germline values: CDR1 LNHNV, CDR2 YYDKDF (reference sequence). V was shortened by 3 bases and J by 2 bases, with 5 bases between the two germline ends. The CDR3 runs to 14 residues.

The chain combines TRBV9 with TRBJ2-2, with a tentative D call TRBD2 (6 bases). CDR1 is SGDLS and CDR2 is YYNGEE in the germline V gene. CDR3 length: 17 residues. Between the trimmed V and J ends, which lost 0 bases and 1 base, there was a span of 13 bases. CDR3 DNA sequence: TGTGCCAGCAGCGTAGCTGGGGGGAGTCGGAACACCGGGGAGCTGTTTTTT. Protein product: CASSVAGGSRNTGELFF.

This sequence joins TRBV9 and TRBJ2-7, with D perhaps matching TRBD2 (6 bases). This CDR3 contains 15 residues. The germline V gene encodes CDR1 SGDLS and CDR2 YYNGEE. V gave up 0 bases and J gave up 4 bases, with 14 bases separating them. The CDR3 coding sequence is TGTGCCAGCAGCGTAGTAGATGGAGGGCAGTACGAGCAGTACTTC. It translates to CASSVVDGGQYEQYF. Looking up the rest from reference TRBV9 and TRBJ2-7 gives the full variable domain: DSGVTQTPKHLITATGQRVTLRCSPRSGDLSVYWYQQSLDQGLQFLIQYYNGEERAKGNILERFSAQQFPDLHSELNLSSLELGDSALYFCASSVVDGGQYEQYFGPGTRLTVT.

The chain combines TRBV9 with TRBJ2-2; the match to TRBD2 covers 8 bases. The V gene's germline CDR1 is SGDLS and CDR2 YYNGEE. The J segment lost 4 bases and the V segment lost 8 bases, leaving 13 bases of the junction unmatched. This CDR3 is built from 16 residues. This CDR3 reads CASLPGGALSTGELFF. The CDR3, as DNA: TGTGCCAGTCTTCCGGGGGGGGCCCTATCCACCGGGGAGCTGTTTTTT.

The V gene is TRBV27, the J gene TRBJ1-5, with D uncertain. With 3 bases removed from V and 8 bases from J, the gap between germline ends came to 11 bases. The germline V gene has CDR1 MNHEY and CDR2 SMNVEV (reference sequence). The CDR3 is 13 amino acids. The CDR3 DNA reads TGTGCCAGCAGTTTTAGTCGGGGTGAGCCCCAGCATTTT. Translating gives CASSFSRGEPQHF.

The chain uses TRBV5-1 and TRBJ2-3; 8 nucleotides line up with TRBD2. The CDR3 sequence is 15 residues long. V gave up 3 bases and J gave up 5 bases; unmatched junction bases: 8. Germline CDR1 SGHRS, CDR2 YFSETQ. The CDR3 nucleotides are TGCGCCAGCAGCTCTAAAGCGGGAGCCGTAGATACGCAGTATTTT. Its translation: CASSSKAGAVDTQYF.

This sequence joins TRBV2 and TRBJ2-3, with D hard to call. The ends were cut back, 7 bases at V and 6 bases at J, with 8 bases in the middle. Germline CDR1 reads SNHLY; CDR2 reads FYNNEI. The CDR3 consists of 11 residues. The DNA for the CDR3 is TGTGCCAGCAACTTGGAGGATACGCAGTATTTT. This translates into CASNLEDTQYF.

V gene TRBV10-3 combines with J gene TRBJ1-1; 11 bases are a match to TRBD1. Germline V lookup: CDR1 ENHRY, CDR2 SYGVKD. Germline trimming cut 4 bases from V and 6 bases from J; bases unmatched to any gene: 4. The CDR3 has 14 amino acids. The CDR3 is CAISVGDRGAEAFF. The DNA for the CDR3 is TGTGCCATCAGTGTCGGGGACAGGGGGGCTGAAGCTTTCTTT.

The chain has TRBV5-8 and TRBJ1-4; TRBD1 might be the D (5 bases). Germline V gives CDR1 SGHTS, CDR2 YDEGEE. The V end was cut by 0 bases, the J end by 0 bases, with 9 bases between. This CDR3 is built from 16 residues. DNA for the CDR3: TGTGCCAGCAGCTTGGAGGGGTGGGCAACTAATGAAAAACTGTTTTTT. Translation gives CASSLEGWATNEKLFF.

The V and J genes are TRBV5-1 and TRBJ1-5, with D maybe TRBD1 (6 bases). CDR1 is SGHRS and CDR2 is YFSETQ in the germline V gene. V was clipped by 0 bases and J by 0 bases, with 7 bases between them. This CDR3 has 15 amino acids. The CDR3: CASSLAGVSNQPQHF. CDR3 DNA sequence: TGCGCCAGCAGCTTGGCAGGGGTTAGCAATCAGCCCCAGCATTTT.

The sample holds a few counts of this clone. The CDR3 coding sequence is TGTGCCAGCAGTGAATTGGCGGGGGGCCTAAGTGAGCAGTTCTTC. As protein: CASSELAGGLSEQFF. The J gene is TRBJ2-1, the V gene TRBV2; TRBD2 agrees at 8 bases. V was pared by 2 bases and J by 9 bases, with 9 bases of the junction left unmatched. The CDR3 is 15 residues long. The V gene's germline CDR1 is SNHLY and CDR2 FYNNEI.

The chain joins TRBV11-2 to TRBJ2-5; 7 positions match TRBD1. Germline CDR1 is SGHAT and CDR2 is FQNNGV. Trimming took 5 bases from V and 3 from J; bases not matched to a gene: 12. CDR3 size: 16 residues. CDR3 nucleotides: TGTGCCAGCAGCGGGTGGTTCACAGGGGCCGAAGAGACCCAGTACTTC. It is translated as CASSGWFTGAEETQYF.

The rearrangement links TRBV7-2 to TRBJ2-1; no clear D gene. Germline lookup yields CDR1 SGHTA and CDR2 FQGNSA. Trimming removed 0 bases from V and 1 base from J, with 10 bases in between. The CDR3 is 16 residues long. In DNA, the CDR3 is TGTGCCAGCAGCTTAGCTGGCCTGCTTTCCTACAATGAGCAGTTCTTC. This translates into CASSLAGLLSYNEQFF.

This chain connects TRBV25-1 to TRBJ2-7, with TRBD1 matching over 8 bases. Germline V CDR1 and CDR2: MGHDK, SYGVNS. The CDR3 runs to 14 residues. V lost 3 bases, J lost 5 bases, and 6 bases stayed unmatched. CDR3 in amino acids: CASSDRTGLDEQYF. CDR3 nucleotide sequence: TGTGCCAGCAGTGATCGGACAGGGCTCGACGAGCAGTACTTC.

The CDR3 nucleotides read TGTGCCAGCTCACCCACAGGGGGGGGTGGCTACAATGAGCAGTTCTTC. It translates to CASSPTGGGGYNEQFF. The chain carries TRBV18 and TRBJ2-1, with D maybe TRBD1 (8 bases). The CDR3 runs to 16 residues. CDR1 is KGHSH and CDR2 is LQKENI in the germline V gene. Trimming left V 3 bases short and J 3 bases short, with 15 bases between.

This rearrangement joins TRBV5-1 to TRBJ1-2, with TRBD1 as a possible D gene (6 bases). The CDR3 has 13 residues. From germline, CDR1 is SGHRS and CDR2 YFSETQ. V lost 4 bases, J lost 12 bases, and 19 bases lay in between. CDR3 in amino acids: CASSPDLGGRDTF. The CDR3 nucleotides are TGCGCCAGCAGCCCGGACCTAGGGGGAAGGGACACCTTC.

The rearrangement joins TRBV5-5 to TRBJ2-7; 12 bases line up with TRBD2. Looked up from germline, CDR1 is SGHKS and CDR2 is YYEKEE (reference sequence). This CDR3 contains 16 residues. Losses at the gene ends were 4 bases for V and 1 base for J; bases not matched to a gene: 6. The CDR3 reads CASSDGLAGTSYEQYF. The DNA for the CDR3 is TGTGCCAGCAGCGATGGACTAGCGGGAACTTCCTACGAGCAGTACTTC.

V and J are TRBV27 and TRBJ2-3, with 7 bases fitting TRBD2. V gave up 8 bases and J gave up 0 bases; unmatched junction bases: 11. Germline CDR1 and CDR2: MNHEY and SMNVEV (reference sequence). The CDR3 totals 16 residues. This CDR3 is CASGLRASGSTDTQYF. The CDR3 DNA sequence: TGTGCCAGCGGGCTTCGGGCTAGCGGAAGCACAGATACGCAGTATTTT.

This chain links TRBV27 with TRBJ2-1; TRBD2 matches 13 bases. The CDR3 runs to 16 residues. Germline V gives CDR1 MNHEY, CDR2 SMNVEV (reference sequence). V shed 6 bases, J shed 8 bases, and the junction held 10 bases outside the gene matches. DNA for the CDR3: TGTGCCAGCAGCCGGACGGGGACTAGCGGGATCTATGAGCAGTTCTTC. This translates into CASSRTGTSGIYEQFF.

V and J are TRBV5-1 and TRBJ2-1; TRBD1 matches 8 bases. CDR3 size: 18 residues. The V segment lost 4 bases and the J segment 6 bases; nucleotides outside the gene matches: 18. Germline values: CDR1 SGHRS, CDR2 YFSETQ. The CDR3 is CASSPWGNGQGNLNEQFF. The CDR3 DNA follows: TGCGCCAGCAGCCCGTGGGGGAACGGACAGGGAAATCTCAATGAGCAGTTCTTC. The variable domain in full, with the rest retrieved from reference TRBV5-1 and TRBJ2-1, is KAGVTQTPRYLIKTRGQQVTLSCSPISGHRSVSWYQQTPGQGLQFLFEYFSETQRNKGNFPGRFSGRQFSNSRSEMNVSTLELGDSALYLCASSPWGNGQGNLNEQFFGPGTRLTVL.

This rearrangement joins TRBV10-1 to TRBJ2-2; D possibly corresponds to TRBD1 (5 bases). The CDR3 is 16 residues long. V was clipped by 0 bases and J by 1 base, with 9 bases between them. The germline V gene has CDR1 WNHNN and CDR2 SYGVQD (reference sequence). The CDR3 DNA is TGCGCCAGCAGTGAGTCGAGTGGACAGAACACCGGGGAGCTGTTTTTT. Its protein is CASSESSGQNTGELFF.

The V call is TRBV5-1, the J call TRBJ2-2; 10 bases agree with TRBD2. The germline V gene has CDR1 SGHRS and CDR2 YFSETQ. V shed 4 bases and J 4 bases; nucleotides not matched to a gene: 7. This CDR3 has 16 amino acids. CDR3: CASSPSGSGGTGELFF. For the CDR3, the DNA is TGCGCCAGCAGCCCTAGCGGGAGCGGCGGCACCGGGGAGCTGTTTTTT.

This sequence joins TRBV9 and TRBJ2-7; 15 bases match TRBD2. CDR1 SGDLS and CDR2 YYNGEE come from the germline V gene. Trimming removed 4 bases from V and 7 bases from J; junction bases left unmatched: 9. This CDR3 region has 16 residues. For the CDR3, the DNA is TGTGCCAGCAGCCCCCGGACTAGCGGGAGGGTTAGAGAGCAGTACTTC. This translates into CASSPRTSGRVREQYF.